The TCR beta chain described here comes from a study of blood T cell repertoires in COVID-19. TCRdb's table, derived via immunoSEQ multiplex PCR, lists solely in-frame clones and lacks some. Of 200,000 to 300,000 clones listed, around 85% are singletons. V shed 5 bases and J 5 bases; nucleotides not matched to a gene: 10. CDR1 is SGDLS, CDR2 YYNGEE, per germline. CDR3 length: 15 amino acids. This chain joins TRBV9 and TRBJ2-5; 9 bases agree with TRBD2. The origin of this receptor is a woman aged 25-40 years who had recovered from COVID-19. Sample: peripheral blood. This CDR3 reads CASSRGGAQFETQYF. DNA for the CDR3: TGTGCCAGCAGTCGCGGGGGGGCCCAATTTGAGACCCAGTACTTC.